The entry that follows covers one T cell receptor beta chain sequence. The sample contains more than one DNA sequence encoding this CDR3. Profiling relied on immunoSEQ multiplex PCR, and the TCRdb table lists in-frame clones only, not all of them. The sample includes about 27,000 clones, 89% of them seen just once. This sample is drawn from a study of T cell changes during pregnancy in multiple sclerosis. The sequence came from a female donor with multiple sclerosis, enrolled in a pregnancy study. This specimen consisted of CD8+ T cells from peripheral blood mononuclear cells, obtained in the second trimester of pregnancy.

As DNA, the CDR3 is TGTGCCAGCAGCGTTAGCGGGAGGGGCGCAGATACGCAGTATTTT. This encodes CASSVSGRGADTQYF. This chain links TRBV9 with TRBJ2-3; 11 positions agree with TRBD2. The CDR3 spans 15 residues. Germline V gene data show CDR1 as SGDLS and CDR2 as YYNGEE. V gave up 2 bases and J gave up 4 bases; unmatched junction bases: 3.